This T cell receptor beta chain was identified during a study of a mutant IDH1 vaccine in newly diagnosed glioma. Across the whole study: Following radiotherapy alone, or alongside temozolomide cycles, vaccination was started after an interval of 4-6 weeks. Patients previously underwent radiotherapy, temozolomide, or both, and most underwent both.

A word on this clone: The target antigen is unknown.

Libraries were prepared by immunoSEQ multiplex PCR; TCRdb keeps only in-frame clonotypes and omits some of them. The table shows about 33,000 clones, with roughly 70% occurring only once. Time point of the sample: week 47, end of study. Vaccine doses each comprised 300 ug of mutant IDH1 20-mer peptide, with topical imiquimod. Vaccination of patients was performed eight times, in weeks 1, 3, 5, 7, 11, 15, 19 and 23. Germline V CDR1 and CDR2: SGHRS, YFSETQ. CDR3 length: 13 amino acids. Trimming pared 4 bases from V and 7 bases from J, leaving 12 bases between. The chain is built from TRBV5-1 and TRBJ2-1; no definite D call. The source material was PBMCs, sampled from a glioma patient whose treatment included an IDH1 peptide vaccine. This TCR came from a man aged 35-49 years with glioma. DNA for the CDR3: TGCGCCAGCAGCGTCCTACTCATGAATGAGCAGTTCTTC. Its protein product is CASSVLLMNEQFF. The variable domain in full, with the rest retrieved from reference TRBV5-1 and TRBJ2-1, is KAGVTQTPRYLIKTRGQQVTLSCSPISGHRSVSWYQQTPGQGLQFLFEYFSETQRNKGNFPGRFSGRQFSNSRSEMNVSTLELGDSALYLCASSVLLMNEQFFGPGTRLTVL.